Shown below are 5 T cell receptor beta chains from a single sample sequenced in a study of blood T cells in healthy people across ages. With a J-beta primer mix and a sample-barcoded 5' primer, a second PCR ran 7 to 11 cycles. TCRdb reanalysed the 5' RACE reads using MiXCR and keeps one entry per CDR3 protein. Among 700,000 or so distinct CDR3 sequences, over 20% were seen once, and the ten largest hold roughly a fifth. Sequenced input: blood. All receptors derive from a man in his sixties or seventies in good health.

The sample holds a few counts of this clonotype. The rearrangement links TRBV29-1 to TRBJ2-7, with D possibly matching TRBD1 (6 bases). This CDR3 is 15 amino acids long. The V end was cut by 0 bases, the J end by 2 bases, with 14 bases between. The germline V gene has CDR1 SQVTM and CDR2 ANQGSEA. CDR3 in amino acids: CSVEDRQGRPYEQYF. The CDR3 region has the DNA TGCAGCGTTGAAGATCGGCAGGGGCGTCCCTACGAGCAGTACTTC.

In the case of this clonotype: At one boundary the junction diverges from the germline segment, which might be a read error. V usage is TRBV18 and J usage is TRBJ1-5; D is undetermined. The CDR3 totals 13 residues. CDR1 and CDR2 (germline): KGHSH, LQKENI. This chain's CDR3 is CAGSLSDNQPQHF. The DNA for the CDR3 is TGTGCCGGCTCCCTGTCGGATAATCAGCCCCAGCATTTT.

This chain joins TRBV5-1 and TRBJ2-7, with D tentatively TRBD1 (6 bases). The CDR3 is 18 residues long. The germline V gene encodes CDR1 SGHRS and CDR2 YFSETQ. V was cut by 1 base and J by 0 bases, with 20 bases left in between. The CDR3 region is CASSLSGTSRINSYEQYF. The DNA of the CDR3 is TGCGCCAGCAGCTTGAGTGGGACAAGTAGAATCAACTCCTACGAGCAGTACTTC.

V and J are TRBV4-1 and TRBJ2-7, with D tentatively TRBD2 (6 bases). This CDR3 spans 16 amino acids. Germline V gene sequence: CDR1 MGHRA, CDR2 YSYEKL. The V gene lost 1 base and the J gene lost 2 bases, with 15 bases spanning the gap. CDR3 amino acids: CASSQALTRFAYEQYF. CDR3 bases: TGCGCCAGCAGCCAAGCCCTGACTAGATTTGCCTACGAGCAGTACTTC.

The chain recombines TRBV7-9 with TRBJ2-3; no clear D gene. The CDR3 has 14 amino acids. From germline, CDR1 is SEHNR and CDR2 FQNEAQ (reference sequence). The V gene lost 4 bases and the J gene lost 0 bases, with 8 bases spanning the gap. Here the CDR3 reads CASSSTESTDTQYF. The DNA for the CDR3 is TGTGCCAGCAGCTCGACCGAGAGCACAGATACGCAGTATTTT.